The T cell receptor beta chain described here comes from a study of blood T cell repertoires in COVID-19. Study details: Researchers got acute and convalescent COVID-19 samples from the United States, Italy and Spain. The cDNA or gDNA used as material had been derived from T cells, B-cell-depleted T cells, or PBMCs.

From germline, CDR1 is KGHSH and CDR2 LQKENI. J gave up 7 bases and V 4 bases, and 5 bases lay outside the gene matches. This CDR3 comprises 14 residues. Profiling relied on immunoSEQ multiplex PCR, and the TCRdb table lists in-frame clones only, not all of them. The sample includes a few hundred thousand clones, 70% to 85% seen only once; the top ten take more than 1%. The clonotype was recovered from a human donor with acute or convalescent COVID-19. The donor label of this sample is uncertain. This chain uses TRBV18 with TRBJ1-4; 8 bases match TRBD1. Specimen: peripheral blood. The CDR3 sequence is CASSRQGAREKLFF. In DNA, the CDR3 is TGTGCCAGCTCACGCCAGGGGGCGCGTGAAAAACTGTTTTTT.